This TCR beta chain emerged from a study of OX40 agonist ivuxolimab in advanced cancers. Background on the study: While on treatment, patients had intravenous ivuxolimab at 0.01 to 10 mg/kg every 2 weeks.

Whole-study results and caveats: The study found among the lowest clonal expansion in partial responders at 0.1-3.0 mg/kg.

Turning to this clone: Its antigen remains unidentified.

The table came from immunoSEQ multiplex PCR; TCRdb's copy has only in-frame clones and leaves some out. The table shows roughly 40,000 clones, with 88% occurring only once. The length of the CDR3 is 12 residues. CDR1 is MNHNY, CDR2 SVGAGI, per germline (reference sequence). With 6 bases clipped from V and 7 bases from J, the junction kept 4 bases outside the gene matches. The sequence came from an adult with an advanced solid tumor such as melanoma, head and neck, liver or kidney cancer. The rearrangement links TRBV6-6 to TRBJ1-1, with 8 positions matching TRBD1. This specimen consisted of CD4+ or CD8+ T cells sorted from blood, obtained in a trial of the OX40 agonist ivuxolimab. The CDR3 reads CASRAGQGEAFF. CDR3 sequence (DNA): TGTGCCAGCAGAGCTGGACAGGGTGAAGCTTTCTTT.